The sequence of this T cell receptor beta chain was determined in a study of response to subunit inactivated influenza vaccine. Whole-study findings and limits: A suggestion made by the authors is that each seasonal influenza vaccination recruits few new T cells.

Notes on this clonotype: Its antigen is unknown.

Unmatched junction bases numbered 9, after V lost 3 bases and J lost 6 bases. The CDR3 has 16 residues. Germline CDR1 and CDR2: SEHNR and FQNEAQ (reference sequence). TCRdb used MiXCR to reprocess the RT-PCR reads, holding one entry per CDR3 protein. The table has more than 700,000 distinct CDR3 sequences, approximately 21% seen once; the top ten hold approximately 10%. The sample consisted of PBMCs from blood, taken 5 days after vaccination. The chain employs TRBV7-9 and TRBJ2-1; 9 positions agree with TRBD1. The clonotype comes from a man in his fifties who received an inactivated influenza vaccine. The CDR3 DNA sequence: TGTGCCAGCAGCTTGGAATCGGGACAGGGTGGCAATGAGCAGTTCTTC. Translation gives CASSLESGQGGNEQFF.